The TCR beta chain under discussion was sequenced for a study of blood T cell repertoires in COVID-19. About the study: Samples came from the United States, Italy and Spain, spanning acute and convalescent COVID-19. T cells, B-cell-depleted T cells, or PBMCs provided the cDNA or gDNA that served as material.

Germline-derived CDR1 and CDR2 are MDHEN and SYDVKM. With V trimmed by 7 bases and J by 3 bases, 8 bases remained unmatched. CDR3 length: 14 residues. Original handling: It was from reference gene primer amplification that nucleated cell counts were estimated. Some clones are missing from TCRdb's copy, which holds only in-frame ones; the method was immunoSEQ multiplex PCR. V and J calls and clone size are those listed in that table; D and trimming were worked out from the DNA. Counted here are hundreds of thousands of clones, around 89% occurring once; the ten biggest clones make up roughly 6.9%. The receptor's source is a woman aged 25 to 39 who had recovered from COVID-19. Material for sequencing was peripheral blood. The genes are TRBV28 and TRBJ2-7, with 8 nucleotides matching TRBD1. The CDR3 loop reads CASIQRTGSYEQYF. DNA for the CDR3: TGTGCCAGCATCCAACGGACAGGGAGCTACGAGCAGTACTTC.